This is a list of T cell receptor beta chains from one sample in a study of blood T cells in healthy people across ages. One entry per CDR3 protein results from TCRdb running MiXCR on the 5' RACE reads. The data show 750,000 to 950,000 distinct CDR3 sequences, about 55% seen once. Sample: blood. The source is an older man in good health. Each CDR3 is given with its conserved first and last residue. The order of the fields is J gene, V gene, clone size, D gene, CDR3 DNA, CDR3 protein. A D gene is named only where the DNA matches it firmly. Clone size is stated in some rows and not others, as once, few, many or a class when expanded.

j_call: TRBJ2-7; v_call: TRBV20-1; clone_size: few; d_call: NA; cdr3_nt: TGCAGTGCTAGAGATTTTGGGTATTCGGACGAGCAGTACTTC; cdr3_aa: CSARDFGYSDEQYF
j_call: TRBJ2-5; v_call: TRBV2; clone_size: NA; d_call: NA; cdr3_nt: TGTGCCAGCAGTGAAGTCCAGATGGCCCAGTACTTC; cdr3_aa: CASSEVQMAQYF
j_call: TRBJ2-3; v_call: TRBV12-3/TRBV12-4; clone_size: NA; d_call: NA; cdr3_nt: TGTGCCAGCAGTTTAGAGGTGCAGGGGAACAGATACGCGTATTTT; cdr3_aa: CASSLEVQGNRYAYF
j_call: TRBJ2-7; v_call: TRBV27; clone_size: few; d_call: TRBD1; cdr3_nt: TGTGCCAGCAGTCGCCGGAAAGGGACAGGGGGCTCCTACGAGCAGTACTTC; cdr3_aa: CASSRRKGTGGSYEQYF
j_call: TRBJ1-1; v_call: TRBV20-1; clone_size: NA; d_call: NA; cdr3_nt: TGCAGTGCTCAACCGGGGCTGGGAGGTACTGAAGCTTTCTTT; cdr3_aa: CSAQPGLGGTEAFF
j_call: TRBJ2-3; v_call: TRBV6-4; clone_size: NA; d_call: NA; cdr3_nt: TGTGCCAGCAGTGACACCACAGATACGCAGTATTTT; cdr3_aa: CASSDTTDTQYF
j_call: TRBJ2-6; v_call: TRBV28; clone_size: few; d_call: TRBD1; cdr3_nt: TGTGCCAGCAGTTTTCCAGGGGGACCCTCTGGGGCCAACGTCCTGACTTTC; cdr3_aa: CASSFPGGPSGANVLTF
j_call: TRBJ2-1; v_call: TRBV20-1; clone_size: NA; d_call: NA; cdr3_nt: TGCAGTGCTAGACGTCTAGGGGTATCCTACAATGAGCAGTTCTTC; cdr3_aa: CSARRLGVSYNEQFF
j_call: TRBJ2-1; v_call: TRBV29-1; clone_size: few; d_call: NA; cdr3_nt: TGCAGCGCCGGGACTGCTAGCTATGAGCAGTTCTTC; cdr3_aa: CSAGTASYEQFF
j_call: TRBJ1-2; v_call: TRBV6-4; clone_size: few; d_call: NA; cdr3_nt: TGTGCCAGCAGACACGGCCGGAAAGCTAACTATGGCTACACCTTC; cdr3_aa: CASRHGRKANYGYTF
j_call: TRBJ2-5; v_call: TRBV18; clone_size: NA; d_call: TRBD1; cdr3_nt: TGTGCCAGCTCACCGGAGGTTGGGGGACAGGAGACCCAGTACTTC; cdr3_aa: CASSPEVGGQETQYF
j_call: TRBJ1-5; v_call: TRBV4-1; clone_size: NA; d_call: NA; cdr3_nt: TGCGCCAGCAGCCTGTACCCCCAGGGTCCGGGGGGCTATCAGCCCCAGCATTTT; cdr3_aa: CASSLYPQGPGGYQPQHF
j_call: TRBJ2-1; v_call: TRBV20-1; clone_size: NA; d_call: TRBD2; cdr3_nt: TGCAGTGCCATCCCCGTGACTAGCGGGAGAGGCTACAATGAGCAGTTCTTC; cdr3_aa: CSAIPVTSGRGYNEQFF
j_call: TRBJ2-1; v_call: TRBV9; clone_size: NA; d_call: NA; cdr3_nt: TGTGCCAGCAGCAGAAGGGGAGGGGGCAATGAGCAGTTCTTC; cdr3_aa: CASSRRGGGNEQFF
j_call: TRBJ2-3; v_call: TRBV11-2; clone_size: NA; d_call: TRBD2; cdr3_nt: TGTGCCAGCAGCGCACGACTAGCGGGAGGTTCCAGGAGATACGCGTATTTT; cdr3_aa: CASSARLAGGSRRYAYF
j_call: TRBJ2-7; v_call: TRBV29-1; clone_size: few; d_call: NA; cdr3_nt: TGCAGCGGTGTAAGGGGAAACGAGCAGTACTTC; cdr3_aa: CSGVRGNEQYF
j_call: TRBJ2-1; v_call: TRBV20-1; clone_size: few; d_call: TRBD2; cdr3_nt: TGCAGTGCTCGTAGCGGGAGGGGACAAGAGCAGTTCTTC; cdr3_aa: CSARSGRGQEQFF
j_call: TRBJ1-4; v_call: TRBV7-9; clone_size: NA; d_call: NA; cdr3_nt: TGTGCCAGCAGCTTGGGGATACAGGTTAATGAAAAACTGTTTTTT; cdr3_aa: CASSLGIQVNEKLFF
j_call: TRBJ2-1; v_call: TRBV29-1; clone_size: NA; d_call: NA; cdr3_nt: TGCAGCGTTGAAAGGGACACCTACAATGAGCAGTTCTTC; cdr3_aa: CSVERDTYNEQFF
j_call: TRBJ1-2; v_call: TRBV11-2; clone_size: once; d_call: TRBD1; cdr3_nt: TGTGCCAGCAGCTTAGTGGGACAGGGGTCACGGGGCTACACCTTC; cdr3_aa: CASSLVGQGSRGYTF
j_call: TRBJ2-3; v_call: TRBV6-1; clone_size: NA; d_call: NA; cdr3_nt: TGTGCCAGCATGGTTGACGAAAGATACGCGTATTTT; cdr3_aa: CASMVDERYAYF
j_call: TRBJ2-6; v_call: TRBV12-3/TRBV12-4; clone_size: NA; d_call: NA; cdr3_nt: TGTGCCAGCAGACCCAGGGGTTCCGGGGCCAACGTCCTGACTTTC; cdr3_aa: CASRPRGSGANVLTF
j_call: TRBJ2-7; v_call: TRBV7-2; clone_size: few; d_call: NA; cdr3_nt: TGTGCCAGCAGCTTCGGGATCGAGCAGTACTTC; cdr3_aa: CASSFGIEQYF
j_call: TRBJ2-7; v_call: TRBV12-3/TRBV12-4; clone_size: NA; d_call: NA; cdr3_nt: TGTGCCAGCAGCCGCCGGGGCGGGCAGTACTTC; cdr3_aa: CASSRRGGQYF
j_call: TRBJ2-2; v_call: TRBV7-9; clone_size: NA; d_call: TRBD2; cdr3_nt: TGTGCCAGCAGCTCGGCAGCGGGAGGGACCACCGGGGAGCTGTTTTTT; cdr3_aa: CASSSAAGGTTGELFF
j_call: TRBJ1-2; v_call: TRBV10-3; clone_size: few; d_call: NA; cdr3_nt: TGTGCCATCAGTGGGGGCGGCTATGGCTACACCTTC; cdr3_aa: CAISGGGYGYTF
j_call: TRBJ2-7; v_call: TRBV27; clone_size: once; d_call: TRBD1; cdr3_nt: TGTGCCAGCGCCACGGCCCCGGGACAGTCCTACGAGCAGTACTTC; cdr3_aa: CASATAPGQSYEQYF
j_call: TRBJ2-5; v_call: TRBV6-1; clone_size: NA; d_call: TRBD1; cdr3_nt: TGTGCCAGCAGTTGGACAGGGGGCGCATCCCAAGAGACCCAGTACTTC; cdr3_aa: CASSWTGGASQETQYF
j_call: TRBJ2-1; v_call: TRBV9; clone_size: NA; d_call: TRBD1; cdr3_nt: TGTGCCAGCAGCGTTGCTGGGACAGGGGTTGGTGAGCAGTTCTTC; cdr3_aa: CASSVAGTGVGEQFF
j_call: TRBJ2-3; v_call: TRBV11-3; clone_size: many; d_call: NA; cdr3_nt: TGTGCCAGCCAGGTCTCCACTAGCACAGATACGCAGTATTTT; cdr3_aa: CASQVSTSTDTQYF
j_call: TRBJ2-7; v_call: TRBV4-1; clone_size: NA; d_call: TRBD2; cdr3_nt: TGCGCCAGCAGCCACTCCGGGACTAGCGGTCGGACGATCGAGCAGTACTTC; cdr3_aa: CASSHSGTSGRTIEQYF
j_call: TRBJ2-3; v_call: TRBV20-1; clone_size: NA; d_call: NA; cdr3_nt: TGCAGTGCTAGGAAAGGGGGGTACACAGATACGCAGTATTTT; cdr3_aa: CSARKGGYTDTQYF
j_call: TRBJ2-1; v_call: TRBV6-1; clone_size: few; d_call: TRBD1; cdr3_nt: TGTGCCAGCCGGGACAGGGCTAACAATGAGCAGTTCTTC; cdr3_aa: CASRDRANNEQFF
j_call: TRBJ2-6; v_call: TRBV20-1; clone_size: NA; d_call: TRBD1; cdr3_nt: TGCAGTGCCAAGGACAGGACTGGGGCCAACGTCCTGACTTTC; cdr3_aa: CSAKDRTGANVLTF
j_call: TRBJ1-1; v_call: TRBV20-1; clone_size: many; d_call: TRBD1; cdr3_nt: TGCAGTGCTAGAGAAGCAGGGGGGAACACTGAAGCTTTCTTT; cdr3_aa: CSAREAGGNTEAFF
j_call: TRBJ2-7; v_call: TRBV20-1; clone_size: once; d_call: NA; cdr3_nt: TGCAGTGCTAGAGACAGGCGAAGCTCCTACAAGCAGTACTTC; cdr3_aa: CSARDRRSSYKQYF
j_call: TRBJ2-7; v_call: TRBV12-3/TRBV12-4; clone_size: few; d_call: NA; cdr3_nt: TGTGCCAGCAAGGGGGAGCTCAGCTCCTACGAGCAGTACTTC; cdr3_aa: CASKGELSSYEQYF
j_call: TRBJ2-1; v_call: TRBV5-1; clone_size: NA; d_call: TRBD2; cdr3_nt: TGCGCCAGCAGCTTGGTTGCTAGCGGGATAAATGAGCAGTTCTTC; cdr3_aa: CASSLVASGINEQFF
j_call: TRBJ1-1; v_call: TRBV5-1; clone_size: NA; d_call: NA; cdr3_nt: TGCGCCAGCAGCTTGCCAGCGACAGGAGGGTCTGAAGCTTTCTTT; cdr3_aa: CASSLPATGGSEAFF
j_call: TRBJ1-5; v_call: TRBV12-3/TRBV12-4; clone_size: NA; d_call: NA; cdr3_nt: TGTGCCAGCAGTTTAGAAACGGGGACAATGGGCTACAATCAGCCCCAGCATTTT; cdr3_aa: CASSLETGTMGYNQPQHF